This T cell receptor beta chain was sequenced for a study of shared clonotypes between healthy human individuals. Assay used: immunoSEQ multiplex PCR; TCRdb lists only in-frame clones, some missing. Of some 2,000,000 clones listed, approximately 96% are singletons. Every one of the donors was a Caucasian adult that lived in Nashville, Tennessee. Both subsets, CD45RA+ naive and CD45RA-negative memory, were split from the CD4+ cells. Broader study findings: Clonotypes which were not shared had lower generation probabilities than clonotypes that all four donors shared.

The count of this clone is one. As yet, its antigen is unknown. This CDR3 is 11 amino acids long. The V end was cut by 6 bases, the J end by 8 bases, with 13 bases between. Germline lookup yields CDR1 DFQATT and CDR2 SNEGSKA (reference sequence). The rearrangement joins TRBV20-1 to TRBJ1-2, with D maybe TRBD1 (5 bases). The TCR comes from a man younger than 30 in good health. The specimen was naive CD4+ T cells sorted from blood. Indicated subset: CD45RA+ positively selected. The CDR3 protein is CSATSGGGYTF. The CDR3 DNA reads as TGCAGTGCCACCTCGGGGGGGGGCTACACCTTC.